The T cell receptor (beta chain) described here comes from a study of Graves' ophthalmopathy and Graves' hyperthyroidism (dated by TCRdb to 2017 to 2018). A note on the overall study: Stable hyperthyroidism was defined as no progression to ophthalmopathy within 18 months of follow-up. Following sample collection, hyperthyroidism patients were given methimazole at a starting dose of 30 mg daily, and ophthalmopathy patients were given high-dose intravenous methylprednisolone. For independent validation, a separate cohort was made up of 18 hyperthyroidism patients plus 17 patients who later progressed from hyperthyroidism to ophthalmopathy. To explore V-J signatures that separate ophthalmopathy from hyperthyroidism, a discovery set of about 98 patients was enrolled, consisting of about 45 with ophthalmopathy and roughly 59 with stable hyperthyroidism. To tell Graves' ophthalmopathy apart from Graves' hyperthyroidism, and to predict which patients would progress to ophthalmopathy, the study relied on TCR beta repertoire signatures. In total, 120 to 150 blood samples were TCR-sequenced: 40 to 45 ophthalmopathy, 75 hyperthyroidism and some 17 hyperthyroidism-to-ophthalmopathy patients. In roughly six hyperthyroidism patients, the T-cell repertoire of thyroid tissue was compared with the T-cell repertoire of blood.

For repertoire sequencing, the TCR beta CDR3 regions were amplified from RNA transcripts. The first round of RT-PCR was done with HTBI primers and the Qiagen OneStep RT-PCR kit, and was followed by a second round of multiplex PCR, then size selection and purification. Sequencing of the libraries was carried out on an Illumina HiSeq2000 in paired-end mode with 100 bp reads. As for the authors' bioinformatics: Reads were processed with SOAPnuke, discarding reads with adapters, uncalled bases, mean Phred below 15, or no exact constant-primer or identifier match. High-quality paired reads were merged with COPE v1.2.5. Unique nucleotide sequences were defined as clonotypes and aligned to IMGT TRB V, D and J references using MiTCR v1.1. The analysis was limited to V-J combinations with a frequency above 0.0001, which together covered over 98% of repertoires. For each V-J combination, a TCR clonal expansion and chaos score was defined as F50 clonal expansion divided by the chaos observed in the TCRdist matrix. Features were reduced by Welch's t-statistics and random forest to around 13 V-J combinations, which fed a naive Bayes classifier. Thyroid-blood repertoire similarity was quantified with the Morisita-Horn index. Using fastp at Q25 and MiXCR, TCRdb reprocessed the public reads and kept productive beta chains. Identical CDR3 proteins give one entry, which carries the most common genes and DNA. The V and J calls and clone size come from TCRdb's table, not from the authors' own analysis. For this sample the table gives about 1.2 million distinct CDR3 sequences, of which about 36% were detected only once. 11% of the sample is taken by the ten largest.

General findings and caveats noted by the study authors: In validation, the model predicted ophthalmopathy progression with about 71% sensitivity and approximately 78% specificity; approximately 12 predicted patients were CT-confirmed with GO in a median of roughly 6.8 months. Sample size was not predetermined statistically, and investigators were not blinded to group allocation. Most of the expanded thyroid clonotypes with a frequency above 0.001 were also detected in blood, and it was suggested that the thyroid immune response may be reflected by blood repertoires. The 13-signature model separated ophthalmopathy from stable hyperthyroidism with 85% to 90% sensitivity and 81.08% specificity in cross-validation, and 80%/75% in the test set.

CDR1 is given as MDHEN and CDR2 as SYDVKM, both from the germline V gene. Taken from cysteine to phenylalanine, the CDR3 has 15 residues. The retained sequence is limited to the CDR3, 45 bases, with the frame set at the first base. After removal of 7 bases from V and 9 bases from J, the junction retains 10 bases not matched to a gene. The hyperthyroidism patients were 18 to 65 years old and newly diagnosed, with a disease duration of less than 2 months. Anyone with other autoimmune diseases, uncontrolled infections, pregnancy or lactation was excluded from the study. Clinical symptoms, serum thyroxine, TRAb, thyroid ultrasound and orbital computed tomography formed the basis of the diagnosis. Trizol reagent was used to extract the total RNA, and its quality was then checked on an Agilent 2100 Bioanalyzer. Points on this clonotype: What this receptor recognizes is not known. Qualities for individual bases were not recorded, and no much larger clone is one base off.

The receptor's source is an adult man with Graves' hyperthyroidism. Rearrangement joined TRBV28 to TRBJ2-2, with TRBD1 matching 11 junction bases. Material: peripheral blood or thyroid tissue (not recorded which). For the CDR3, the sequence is CASTLPGQGGRELFF. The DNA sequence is TGTGCCAGCACCCTCCCGGGACAGGGGGGGAGGGAGCTGTTTTTT. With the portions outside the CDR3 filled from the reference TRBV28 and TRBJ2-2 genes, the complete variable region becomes DVKVTQSSRYLVKRTGEKVFLECVQDMDHENMFWYRQDPGLGLRLIYFSYDVKMKEKGDIPEGYSVSREKKERFSLILESASTNQTSMYLCASTLPGQGGRELFFGEGSRLTVL.